The T cell receptor beta chain under discussion was sequenced for a study of blood T cells in healthy people across ages. Study-level information: About one barcoded beta molecule per two T cells was the capture yield of template switching.

A second PCR, run for 7 to 11 cycles, used a sample-barcoded 5' primer plus a J-beta primer mix. TCRdb analysed the 5' RACE reads with MiXCR anew, one entry per CDR3 protein. The table has about 1.7 million distinct CDR3 sequences, roughly 27% seen once; the top ten hold about 7.7%. CDR1 SGHRS and CDR2 YFSETQ come from the germline V gene. V shed 5 bases, J shed 7 bases, and the junction held 6 bases outside the gene matches. The CDR3 totals 14 residues. The TCR was taken from a woman between 25 and 40 years old in good health. J is TRBJ1-4 and V is TRBV5-1; 9 bases are shared with TRBD1. The sequenced material came from blood. CDR3 sequence: CASRRDRVAEKLFF. For the CDR3, the DNA is TGCGCCAGCAGGAGGGACAGGGTTGCTGAAAAACTGTTTTTT.